Given below is one TCR beta chain in context. This clone appeared a few times. No cognate antigen has been identified for it. No clone much larger than this one lies a single base away; base qualities are absent. Taken with the paper, the label for treatment or condition translates to: high-dose cyclophosphamide on days +3 and +4 as single-agent GVHD prophylaxis. Busulfan and fludarabine conditioning, a related or unrelated marrow graft, and cyclophosphamide on days +3 and +4 were given to PTCy patients. The PTCy-treated patients were drawn from a prospective, multi-institutional clinical trial. Mononuclear cells from peripheral blood and bone marrow were separated by Ficoll-Hypaque density centrifugation and then cryopreserved. TRB sequencing used genomic DNA with the immunoSEQ assay at survey resolution or the hsTCRB kit. Under the source paper's analysis protocol: The immunoSEQ software handled the initial read processing, while the LymphoSeq R package was used for the repertoire analyses. Clonality was computed as 1 minus normalized Shannon entropy; Gini coefficient was also calculated for each TRB dataset. Phenotypes of unsorted samples were inferred by mapping TRB sequences from sorted subsets of the recipient or donor onto the same recipient's unsorted samples. Drawn from immuneACCESS, this table holds only the in-frame rearrangements with V and J called that TCRdb kept. Clones are partly lost; checked studies trace under half to an unresolved V gene and leave the rest unexplained. The V and J calls and clone size were taken over from that table, and D and trimming were inferred from the DNA. For this sample the table reports about 14,000 clones, with no clone seen just once. The ten most abundant clones make up 20% to 25% of the sample.

This sample is drawn from a study of T cells after posttransplantation cyclophosphamide (dated by TCRdb to the mid-2010s). Regarding the complete study: T cell repertoire reconstitution was tracked by TRB sequencing after myeloablative bone marrow transplantation in which posttransplantation cyclophosphamide was used as GVHD prophylaxis. Antigen receptor sequencing was done on samples from roughly 38 PTCy-treated patients and from over 15 related bone marrow donors of those patients. Blood from every one of the 30 to 40 PTCy patients who had 1-year posttransplant specimens underwent TRB sequencing. TRB sequencing was also done on up to roughly 3 additional blood samples from 2 to 5.2 years after transplant in 3 patients, and on pretransplant blood from several patients. Because TRA and TRB clonality were tightly correlated in 9 samples, subsequent TCR analyses were focused on TRB only. Public TRB sequences were queried against a database of over 3,000 sequences associated with responses to pathogens, tumor antigens, self-antigens and alloantigens.

Results and caveats for the whole study, not just this receptor: Donor-recipient similarity was low at 1-2 months but increased during the first year, and donor CD8+ memory clones often dominated later blood repertoires. Across 45 patients, TRB clonality was highly associated with recipient CMV seropositivity and CMV reactivation, and PTCy diversity was similar to diversity in CNI/methotrexate controls. The TRB repertoires of T cells infiltrating skin or the GI tract showed only limited overlap with the TRB repertoires found in blood.

V trim: 2 bases; J trim: 2 bases; unmatched bases: 2. In the germline V gene, CDR1 corresponds to WSHSY and CDR2 to SAAADI. Measured from the cysteine to the phenylalanine, the CDR3 is 16 residues long. Only the CDR3 region is kept as DNA, spanning 48 bases read in frame from base 1. Recombination joined TRBV10-2 with TRBJ1-5, and TRBD1 matches 11 of the central bases. The sequences come from PBMCs, collected 950 to 1,200 days after allogeneic stem cell transplant with posttransplant cyclophosphamide. The clonotype was recovered from a female patient in her forties who received an allogeneic stem cell transplant from a related donor, was CMV-positive, and had no GVHD. After a transplant, some T cells may be of graft donor origin. The DNA sequence reads TGCGCCAGCAGTGAGAGGGGACAGGGGGGCAATCAGCCCCAGCATTTT. Its protein reads: CASSERGQGGNQPQHF.